These T cell receptor beta chains were read from a single sample in a study of blood T cell repertoires in COVID-19. Repertoires were generated with immunoSEQ multiplex PCR, while TCRdb's copy carries only in-frame clones and drops some. The table includes around 310,000 clones, about 90% detected once. Specimen: PBMCs or T cells enriched from blood (not recorded which). The source is a woman in her thirties who had recovered from COVID-19. The CDR3 runs from the conserved cysteine through the conserved F or W. The order of the fields is clone size, D gene, V gene, J gene, CDR3 DNA, CDR3 protein. D genes are given only for firm matches. Rows may omit the clone size; those that give it use once, few, many or a size class.

-	TRBD1	TRBV28	TRBJ1-1	TGTGCCAGCAGTTTACAGACAGGGGGCGGCACTGAAGCTTTCTTT	CASSLQTGGGTEAFF
once	TRBD1	TRBV7-9	TRBJ1-2	TGTGCCAGCAGCTTACAGGGGGCCCAAACCTATGGCTACACCTTC	CASSLQGAQTYGYTF
-	TRBD1	TRBV18	TRBJ1-2	TGTGCCAGCTCCCTCGGACAGGGGGACTATGGCTACACCTTC	CASSLGQGDYGYTF
-	TRBD1	TRBV5-6	TRBJ1-4	TGTGCCAGCAGGGTACAGGGGCCGGGTGAAAAACTGTTTTTT	CASRVQGPGEKLFF
-	-	TRBV9	TRBJ2-1	TGTGCCAGCAGCGTCGGCAGTAAAGCGTACAATGAGCAGTTCTTC	CASSVGSKAYNEQFF
-	-	TRBV6-5	TRBJ2-7	TGTGCCAGCAGTTACTCCCAGGCCTACGAGCAGTACTTC	CASSYSQAYEQYF
-	-	TRBV6-2/TRBV6-3	TRBJ1-1	TGTGCCAGCAGTTACTCGGGCGCAGGAGCTTTCTTT	CASSYSGAGAFF
-	-	TRBV3-1/TRBV3-2	TRBJ1-3	TGTGCCAGCAGCCAACCTCGACAGTGGCGCTCTGGAAACACCATATATTTT	CASSQPRQWRSGNTIYF
-	TRBD1	TRBV9	TRBJ2-5	TGTGCCAGCAGCGACCGGGACAGGGGGCCTGGGGAGACCCAGTACTTC	CASSDRDRGPGETQYF
-	TRBD1	TRBV30	TRBJ1-5	TGTGCCTGGAGCGGTGCGACAGGGCCTCAGCCCCAGCATTTT	CAWSGATGPQPQHF
-	-	TRBV6-5	TRBJ1-2	TGTGCCAGCAGTTCTCAGGATGGCTACACCTTC	CASSSQDGYTF
-	TRBD2	TRBV29-1	TRBJ2-1	TGCAGCGTCGCGACTAGCTTCGATAGCTCCTACAATGAGCAGTTCTTC	CSVATSFDSSYNEQFF
-	-	TRBV9	TRBJ1-2	TGTGCCAGCAGCGTAGATGGGGAGGGTTATGGCTACACCTTC	CASSVDGEGYGYTF
-	-	TRBV25-1	TRBJ2-3	TGTGCCAGCAGTGAATTGAGGGAAAGCACAGATACGCAGTATTTT	CASSELRESTDTQYF
-	TRBD1	TRBV20-1	TRBJ1-1	TGCAGTGCTAGTCGGGACAGGGATACTGAAGCTTTCTTT	CSASRDRDTEAFF
-	TRBD1	TRBV7-8	TRBJ2-2	TGTGCCAGCAATTTGCGGGTGACAGGGGGCTCCACCGGGGAGCTGTTTTTT	CASNLRVTGGSTGELFF
-	-	TRBV5-4	TRBJ1-2	TGTGCCAGCAGATACGACAGGAGAAACTATGGCTACACCTTC	CASRYDRRNYGYTF
-	-	TRBV28	TRBJ1-4	TGTGCCAGCAGTTACAGGGCAACTAATGAAAAACTGTTTTTT	CASSYRATNEKLFF
-	-	TRBV10-3	TRBJ2-7	TGTGCCATCAGGCGGGGCTCCTACGAGCAGTACTTC	CAIRRGSYEQYF
-	-	TRBV28	TRBJ2-7	TGTGCAACCTGGGAGGGGGGAGTATACTACGAGCAGTACTTC	CATWEGGVYYEQYF
once	-	TRBV28	TRBJ1-6	TGTGCCAGTGAGCCCTCCTATAATTCACCCCTCCACTTT	CASEPSYNSPLHF
-	TRBD1	TRBV19	TRBJ1-5	TGTGCCAGTAGTAAACTTCCCGGGACAGGGGGCCTCGGAAGCAATCAGCCCCAGCATTTT	CASSKLPGTGGLGSNQPQHF
-	-	TRBV10-3	TRBJ1-2	TGTGCCATCAGTCAAACGGGGGGCCAATATGGCTACACCTTC	CAISQTGGQYGYTF
-	TRBD2	TRBV4-1	TRBJ2-3	TGCGCCAGCAGCCAAGAAGTAAAAGCGGGACCTTTTTCAGATACGCAGTATTTT	CASSQEVKAGPFSDTQYF
-	TRBD2	TRBV5-1	TRBJ2-1	TGCGCCAGCTCCTTACCGGGACTACTCAACAATGAGCAGTTCTTC	CASSLPGLLNNEQFF
-	TRBD1	TRBV2	TRBJ1-5	TGTGCCACCCGAAGGGACAGCCATAGCAATCAGCCCCAGCATTTT	CATRRDSHSNQPQHF
-	-	TRBV19	TRBJ1-1	TGTGCCAGTAGTGTTACCCTGGCCATACCGGGTTTCTTT	CASSVTLAIPGFF
-	TRBD1	TRBV3-1/TRBV3-2	TRBJ1-5	TGTGCCAGCAGCCCCAACATAAACACCCTACAGGGGACAGATCAGCCCCAGCATTTT	CASSPNINTLQGTDQPQHF
-	-	TRBV7-2	TRBJ1-5	TGTGCCAGCAGCTTAGGACAGTGGAACAATCAGCCCCAGCATTTT	CASSLGQWNNQPQHF
once	TRBD1	TRBV24-1	TRBJ2-1	TGTGCCACCAGTGACCGGACAGGGGCCGCGGCCAATGAGCAGTTCTTC	CATSDRTGAAANEQFF
-	-	TRBV3-1/TRBV3-2	TRBJ2-1	TGTGCCAGCAGCCAATTGCCGCCTGACAGCTACAATGAGCAGTTCTTC	CASSQLPPDSYNEQFF
-	TRBD2	TRBV6-1	TRBJ2-2	TGTGCCAGCAGAGAACCGGGACTAGCGGGGAACACCGGGGAGCTGTTTTTT	CASREPGLAGNTGELFF
-	TRBD2	TRBV7-9	TRBJ2-7	TGTGCCAGCAGCTTTAGCGGGACCTTCTACGAGCAGTACTTC	CASSFSGTFYEQYF
once	TRBD2	TRBV7-6	TRBJ2-5	TGTGCCAGCAGCTCCCGACTAGCGGGAGGGGGGGAGACCCAGTACTTC	CASSSRLAGGGETQYF
-	TRBD1	TRBV4-1	TRBJ2-7	TGCGCCAGCAGCCAAGGGACAGGGGGCTTCGAGCAGTACTTC	CASSQGTGGFEQYF
-	-	TRBV11-3	TRBJ2-5	TGTGCCAGCAGCAAACAGGGGAGGAATCAAGAGACCCAGTACTTC	CASSKQGRNQETQYF
-	TRBD2	TRBV5-1	TRBJ2-2	TGCGCCAGCAGCTTGAGCTCCGCGGGAGGGCCTAGCACCGGGGAGCTGTTTTTT	CASSLSSAGGPSTGELFF
few	-	TRBV15	TRBJ1-5	TGTGCCACCAGCAGGGGCCTTGGGGAGGGCGATCAGCCCCAGCATTTT	CATSRGLGEGDQPQHF
-	TRBD1	TRBV30	TRBJ1-1	TGTGCCTGGAGTGCCCGCCGGACAGGGGTGGACACTGAAGCTTTCTTT	CAWSARRTGVDTEAFF
-	-	TRBV25-1	TRBJ2-3	TGTGCCAGCAGTGAATATGGGACTTCTAGCACAGATACGCAGTATTTT	CASSEYGTSSTDTQYF
-	TRBD1	TRBV9	TRBJ2-7	TGTGCCAGCAGCGTAGGGTACAGGGGGGACTACGAGCAGTACTTC	CASSVGYRGDYEQYF
-	TRBD2	TRBV27	TRBJ2-5	TGTGCCAGCACTCCGCGGACTAGCGGGAGGTCGTTGGGGGAGACCCAGTACTTC	CASTPRTSGRSLGETQYF
-	TRBD1	TRBV18	TRBJ1-1	TGTGCCAGCTCCCAAAGACAGGGAAGAAAAGGGGATGAAGCTTTCTTT	CASSQRQGRKGDEAFF
-	-	TRBV24-1	TRBJ2-7	TGTGCCACCAGTGACCTACAGGGTGACGAGCAGTACTTC	CATSDLQGDEQYF
-	-	TRBV5-1	TRBJ1-5	TGCGCCAGCAGCTTGTTGGGGGGAAGCAATCAGCCCCAGCATTTT	CASSLLGGSNQPQHF
-	-	TRBV29-1	TRBJ1-2	TGCAGCGTTGAAGATCAGGGGCAGAATGCGGGCTACACCTTC	CSVEDQGQNAGYTF
-	TRBD2	TRBV4-2	TRBJ2-6	TGTGCCAGCAGCCAAGTAATAAAAGGGAGGGCAGGGGCCAACGTCCTGACTTTC	CASSQVIKGRAGANVLTF
-	-	TRBV7-9	TRBJ1-4	TGTGCCAGCAGCCCCCGCGGGGAAAAACTGTTTTTT	CASSPRGEKLFF
few	-	TRBV29-1	TRBJ1-5	TGCAGCGTTGAGAGCTCCAATCAGCCCCAGCATTTT	CSVESSNQPQHF
-	TRBD1	TRBV19	TRBJ2-7	TGTGCCAGTAAGGAGGCAGGGGGTACGGTCGAGCAGTACTTC	CASKEAGGTVEQYF
-	-	TRBV29-1	TRBJ1-6	TGCAGCGTTGCCCTAGGGGACTTTAATTCACCCCTCCACTTT	CSVALGDFNSPLHF
-	TRBD2	TRBV5-1	TRBJ2-7	TGCGCCAGCAGCTTGTCGGGGGGGTACGAGCAGTACTTC	CASSLSGGYEQYF
-	TRBD1	TRBV7-2	TRBJ1-2	TGTGCCAGCAGCTTCGGACAGGGCTTGTATGGCTACACCTTC	CASSFGQGLYGYTF
-	TRBD1	TRBV15	TRBJ1-1	TGTGCCACCAGCCCCCAGGACAGGGGGAACACTGAAGCTTTCTTT	CATSPQDRGNTEAFF
-	TRBD2	TRBV4-3	TRBJ2-1	TGCGCCAGCAGCCCGGAAGCGGGAGTGATCAATGAGCAGTTCTTC	CASSPEAGVINEQFF
-	TRBD1	TRBV7-6	TRBJ1-2	TGTGCCAGCAGCCCGGGACAGGGGGCCCGTTTATTTGGCTACACCTTC	CASSPGQGARLFGYTF
-	TRBD1	TRBV7-9	TRBJ1-2	TGTGCCAGCAGCCTAACATGGGACAGGGCCTCTAACTATGGCTACACCTTC	CASSLTWDRASNYGYTF
-	TRBD2	TRBV4-1	TRBJ2-1	TGCGCCAGCAGCCATCCACTAGCGGGAGGACCCGGGAATGAGCAGTTCTTC	CASSHPLAGGPGNEQFF
-	-	TRBV2	TRBJ1-2	TGTGCCAGCAGTGAAGACAGGGCCCCTTCGCGGGGCTACACCTTC	CASSEDRAPSRGYTF
-	-	TRBV28	TRBJ1-1	TGTGCCAGCAGTTTAAGGGCGGGGTCGTGGGCTTTCTTT	CASSLRAGSWAFF